This T cell receptor beta chain was identified during a study of T-cell memory formation after mild COVID-19. Study details: Largely, the TCR clusters proved donor specific.

This clonotype came up a few times. What it binds is not known. Overall study findings and caveats: Certain responding clones were present in pre-infection memory, suggesting participation of cross-reactive memory.

From the 5' RACE reads, TCRdb called clonotypes with MiXCR, one entry per CDR3 protein. Of about 250,000 distinct CDR3 sequences in the sample, roughly 14% were seen once. CDR1 is SGHRS and CDR2 is YFSETQ in the germline V gene. Unmatched junction bases numbered 3, after V lost 4 bases and J lost 4 bases. The CDR3 covers 14 residues. The J gene is TRBJ1-1, the V gene TRBV5-1; 11 bases are a match to TRBD1. The sequence derives from an adult woman who had mild COVID-19 (a few samples of this study predate the infection). Cell type and time point are not known. Specimen: PBMCs or a T cell subset sorted from them (not recorded which). The CDR3 protein is CASSTDRGLTEAFF. DNA for the CDR3: TGCGCCAGCAGCACGGACAGGGGGCTCACTGAAGCTTTCTTT. The full variable domain, with the rest looked up from reference TRBV5-1 and TRBJ1-1, is KAGVTQTPRYLIKTRGQQVTLSCSPISGHRSVSWYQQTPGQGLQFLFEYFSETQRNKGNFPGRFSGRQFSNSRSEMNVSTLELGDSALYLCASSTDRGLTEAFFGQGTRLTVV.